These 9 T cell receptor beta chains were all obtained from the same sample, sequenced in a study of patients and donors after allogeneic stem cell transplantation. TCRdb independently ran MiXCR on the RT-PCR reads; one entry per CDR3 protein. The sample gives 800,000 to 1,000,000 distinct CDR3 sequences, over 15% of which show up once; 5% to 6.5% is in the top ten. Sample: blood, either unsorted or a sorted T cell fraction (not recorded which). Receptor source: a human donor who was either an allogeneic HSCT recipient or a stem cell or donor lymphocyte infusion donor (not recorded which). It is not recorded whose cells these are; they may come from a transplant donor.

The CDR3 region is CASSLEGRGNTIYF. Written as DNA, the CDR3 is TGTGCCAGCAGCTTAGAGGGACGAGGAAACACCATATATTTT. The rearrangement links TRBV7-2 to TRBJ1-3; possibly TRBD1 for D (5 bases). V was trimmed by 1 base and J by 4 bases, leaving 8 bases between them. Germline assignment: CDR1 SGHTA and CDR2 FQGNSA. This CDR3 is built from 14 residues.

The table lists this clonotype with a few counts. The CDR3 nucleotides read TGTGCCAGCAGTGATCTCGACATAGCCAAAAACATTCAGTACTTC. This sequence encodes CASSDLDIAKNIQYF. This chain uses TRBV6-2 or TRBV6-3 with TRBJ2-4; no definite D call. The V gene's germline CDR1 is MNHEY and CDR2 SVGEGT. The length of the CDR3 is 15 residues. V was pared by 5 bases and J by 0 bases, with 11 bases between.

This clonotype was seen a handful of times. J is TRBJ2-7 and V is TRBV19, with D unresolved. V shed 6 bases and J shed 2 bases, with 14 bases lying between them. The CDR3 contains 14 residues. Germline V CDR1 and CDR2: LNHDA, SQIVND (reference sequence). Here the CDR3 DNA reads TGTGCCAGTAGCGCGACCCTTGTTACCTACGAGCAGTACTTC. Translation gives CASSATLVTYEQYF.

V usage is TRBV27 and J usage is TRBJ2-3, with a tentative D call TRBD2 (6 bases). Germline assignment: CDR1 MNHEY and CDR2 SMNVEV (reference sequence). V was trimmed by 2 bases and J by 0 bases, leaving 15 bases between them. The CDR3 runs 17 residues. The CDR3 region is CASSLTLQRVSTDTQYF. CDR3 sequence (DNA): TGTGCCAGCAGTTTAACCCTCCAGCGGGTTAGCACAGATACGCAGTATTTT.

This clonotype was seen more than once but under ten times. This sequence joins TRBV27 and TRBJ2-7; tentatively, D is TRBD1 (5 bases). Trimming left V 2 bases short and J 3 bases short, with 17 bases between. The CDR3 is made up of 16 amino acids. Germline V gene sequence: CDR1 MNHEY, CDR2 SMNVEV (reference sequence). This CDR3 reads CASSLLRPLTVYEQYF. For the CDR3, the DNA is TGTGCCAGCAGTTTACTGCGTCCCCTGACAGTCTACGAGCAGTACTTC.

In this sample, this clonotype turned up a few times. The CDR3 spells CASSYRTGRTDTQYF. In DNA form, the CDR3 reads TGTGCCAGCAGTTACAGGACAGGGCGGACAGATACGCAGTATTTT. The rearrangement uses TRBV6-5 and TRBJ2-3, with 8 bases matching TRBD1. The CDR3 consists of 15 residues. With V trimmed by 2 bases and J by 3 bases, 4 bases remained unmatched. Germline CDR1 is MNHEY and CDR2 is SVGAGI.

The V call is TRBV3-1, the J call TRBJ1-2; D is unclear. Trimming took 1 base from V and 1 from J, leaving 4 bases between them. The CDR3 contains 13 residues. Germline V CDR1 and CDR2: LGHDT, YNNKEL (reference sequence). In DNA, the CDR3 is TGTGCCAGCAGCCAAGCCGGTAACTATGGCTACACCTTC. Translated, it gives CASSQAGNYGYTF.

This clonotype turned up a few times. The chain couples TRBV20-1 to TRBJ2-3, with TRBD2 matching over 8 bases. This CDR3 contains 15 residues. Germline loops: CDR1 DFQATT, CDR2 SNEGSKA (reference sequence). Unmatched junction bases numbered 4, after V lost 0 bases and J lost 2 bases. The CDR3 sequence is CSARDISGNTDTQYF. As DNA, the CDR3 is TGCAGTGCTAGAGATATTAGCGGGAACACAGATACGCAGTATTTT.

The genes are TRBV5-6 and TRBJ2-7, with 8 bases fitting TRBD2. This CDR3 has 16 amino acids. V was clipped by 4 bases and J by 0 bases; unmatched bases: 9. Germline CDR1 reads SGHDT; CDR2 reads YYEEEE. CDR3 region: CASSAGASGLSYEQYF. The DNA of the CDR3 is TGTGCCAGCAGCGCTGGCGCTAGCGGGCTCTCCTACGAGCAGTACTTC.